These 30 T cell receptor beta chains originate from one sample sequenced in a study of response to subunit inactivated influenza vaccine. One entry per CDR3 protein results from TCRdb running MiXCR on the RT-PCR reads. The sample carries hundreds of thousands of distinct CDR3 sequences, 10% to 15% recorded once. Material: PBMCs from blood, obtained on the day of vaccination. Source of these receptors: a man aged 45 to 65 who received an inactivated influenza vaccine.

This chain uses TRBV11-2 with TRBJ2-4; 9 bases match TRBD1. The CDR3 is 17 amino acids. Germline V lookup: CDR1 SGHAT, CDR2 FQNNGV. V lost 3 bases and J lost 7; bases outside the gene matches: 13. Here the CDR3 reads CASSFTAGTGFSNIQYF. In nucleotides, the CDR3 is TGTGCCAGCAGCTTCACTGCCGGGACAGGGTTTTCTAACATTCAGTACTTC.

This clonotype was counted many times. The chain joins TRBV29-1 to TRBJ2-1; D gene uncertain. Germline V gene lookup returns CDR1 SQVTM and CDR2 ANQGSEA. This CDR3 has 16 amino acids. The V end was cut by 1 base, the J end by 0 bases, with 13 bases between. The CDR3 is CSVEGARHLSYNEQFF. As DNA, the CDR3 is TGCAGCGTTGAAGGGGCTAGACATCTCTCCTACAATGAGCAGTTCTTC.

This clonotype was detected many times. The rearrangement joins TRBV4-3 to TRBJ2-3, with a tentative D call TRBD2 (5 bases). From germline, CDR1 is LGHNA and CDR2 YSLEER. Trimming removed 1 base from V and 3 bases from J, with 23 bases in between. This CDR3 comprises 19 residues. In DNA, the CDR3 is TGCGCCAGCAGCCAAGTCTGGGCCACGGGATCCACGAGAACAGATACGCAGTATTTT. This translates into CASSQVWATGSTRTDTQYF.

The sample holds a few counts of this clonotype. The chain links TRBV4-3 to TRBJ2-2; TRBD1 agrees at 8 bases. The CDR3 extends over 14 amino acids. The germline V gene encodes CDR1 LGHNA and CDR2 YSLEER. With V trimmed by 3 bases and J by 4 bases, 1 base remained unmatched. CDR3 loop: CASSQTGVTGELFF. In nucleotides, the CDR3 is TGCGCCAGCAGCCAGACAGGGGTCACCGGGGAGCTGTTTTTT.

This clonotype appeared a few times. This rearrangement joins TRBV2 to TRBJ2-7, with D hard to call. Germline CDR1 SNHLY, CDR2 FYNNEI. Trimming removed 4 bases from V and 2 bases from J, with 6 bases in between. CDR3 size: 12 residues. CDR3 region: CASSGPTYEQYF. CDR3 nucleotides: TGTGCCAGCAGTGGGCCCACCTACGAGCAGTACTTC.

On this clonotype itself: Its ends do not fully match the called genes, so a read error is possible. CDR3 nucleotide sequence: TGCTGTGCTAGTCCCCTAGCGGGAGCTCTAGACGAGCAGTTCTTC. It yields the protein CCASPLAGALDEQFF. V usage is TRBV20-1 and J usage is TRBJ2-1; 10 nucleotides align to TRBD2. Per germline, CDR1 DFQATT and CDR2 SNEGSKA (reference sequence). The length of the CDR3 is 15 residues.

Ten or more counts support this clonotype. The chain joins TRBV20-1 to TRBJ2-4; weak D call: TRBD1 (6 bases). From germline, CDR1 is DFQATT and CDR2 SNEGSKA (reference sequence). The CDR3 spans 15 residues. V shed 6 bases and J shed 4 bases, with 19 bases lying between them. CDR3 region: CSAKETGDLKNIQYF. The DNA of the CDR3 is TGCAGTGCCAAAGAGACAGGAGACCTGAAAAACATTCAGTACTTC.

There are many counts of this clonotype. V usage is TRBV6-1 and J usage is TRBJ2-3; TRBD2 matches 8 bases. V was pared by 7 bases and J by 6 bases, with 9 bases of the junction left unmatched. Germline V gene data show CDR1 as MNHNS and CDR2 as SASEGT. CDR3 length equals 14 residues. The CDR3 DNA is TGTGCCAGCACAGAATGGGGACTAGAGGATACGCAGTATTTT. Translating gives CASTEWGLEDTQYF.

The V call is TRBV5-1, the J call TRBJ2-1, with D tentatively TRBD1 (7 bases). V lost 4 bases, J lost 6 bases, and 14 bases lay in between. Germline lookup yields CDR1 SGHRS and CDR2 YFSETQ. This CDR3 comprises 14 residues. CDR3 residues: CASSPGQEGNEQFF. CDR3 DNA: TGCGCCAGCAGCCCAGGACAGGAGGGCAATGAGCAGTTCTTC.

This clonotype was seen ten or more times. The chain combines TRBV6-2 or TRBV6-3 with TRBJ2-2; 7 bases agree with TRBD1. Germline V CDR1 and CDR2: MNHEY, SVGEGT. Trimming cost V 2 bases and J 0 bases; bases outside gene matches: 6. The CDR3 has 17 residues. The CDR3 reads CASSYRRTGPNTGELFF. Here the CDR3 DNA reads TGTGCCAGCAGTTACCGTAGGACAGGACCGAACACCGGGGAGCTGTTTTTT.

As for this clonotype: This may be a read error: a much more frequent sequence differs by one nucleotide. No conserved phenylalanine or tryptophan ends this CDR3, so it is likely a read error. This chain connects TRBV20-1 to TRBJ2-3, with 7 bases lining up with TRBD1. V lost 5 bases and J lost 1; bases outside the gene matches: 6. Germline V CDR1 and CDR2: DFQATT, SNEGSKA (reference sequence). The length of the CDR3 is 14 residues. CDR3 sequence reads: CSARQGTGTDTQYL. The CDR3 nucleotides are TGCAGTGCTCGTCAGGGGACAGGCACAGATACGCAGTATCTT.

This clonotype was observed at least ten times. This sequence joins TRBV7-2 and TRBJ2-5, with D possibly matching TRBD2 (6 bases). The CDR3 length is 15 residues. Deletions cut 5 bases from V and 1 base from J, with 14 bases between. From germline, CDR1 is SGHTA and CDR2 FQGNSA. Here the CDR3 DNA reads TGTGCCAGCAGCAAGATTCCGGGGGTCCAAGAGACCCAGTACTTC. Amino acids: CASSKIPGVQETQYF.

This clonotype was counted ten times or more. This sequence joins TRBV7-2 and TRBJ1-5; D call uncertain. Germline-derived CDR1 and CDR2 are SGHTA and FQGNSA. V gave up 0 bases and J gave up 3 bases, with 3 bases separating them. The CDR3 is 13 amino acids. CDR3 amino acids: CASSLALNQPQHF. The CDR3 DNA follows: TGTGCCAGCAGCTTAGCGCTCAATCAGCCCCAGCATTTT. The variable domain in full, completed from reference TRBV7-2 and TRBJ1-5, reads GAGVSQSPSNKVTEKGKDVELRCDPISGHTALYWYRQSLGQGLEFLIYFQGNSAPDKSGLPSDRFSAERTGGSVSTLTIQRTQQEDSAVYLCASSLALNQPQHFGDGTRLSIL.

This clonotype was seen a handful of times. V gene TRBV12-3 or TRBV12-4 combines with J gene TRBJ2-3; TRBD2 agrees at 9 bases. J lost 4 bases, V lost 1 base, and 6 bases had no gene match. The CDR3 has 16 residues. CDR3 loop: CASSLDPSGVADTQYF. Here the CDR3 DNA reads TGTGCCAGCAGTTTAGACCCTAGCGGGGTAGCAGATACGCAGTATTTT.

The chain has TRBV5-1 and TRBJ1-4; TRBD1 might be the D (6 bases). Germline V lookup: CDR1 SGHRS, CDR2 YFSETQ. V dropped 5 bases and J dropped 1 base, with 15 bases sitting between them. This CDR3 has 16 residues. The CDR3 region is CASRLGGRGTNEKLFF. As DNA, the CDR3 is TGCGCCAGCAGATTAGGGGGGCGAGGAACTAATGAAAAACTGTTTTTT.

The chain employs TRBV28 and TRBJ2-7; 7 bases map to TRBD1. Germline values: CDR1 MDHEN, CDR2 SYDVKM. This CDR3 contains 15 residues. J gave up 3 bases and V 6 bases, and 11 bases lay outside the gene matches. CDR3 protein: CASSPGGDRDYEQYF. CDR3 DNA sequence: TGTGCCAGCAGCCCTGGCGGAGACAGGGACTACGAGCAGTACTTC.

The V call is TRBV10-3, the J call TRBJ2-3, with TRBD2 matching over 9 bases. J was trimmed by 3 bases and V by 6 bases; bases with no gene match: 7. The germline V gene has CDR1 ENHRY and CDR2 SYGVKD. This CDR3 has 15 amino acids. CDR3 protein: CAIRVAGVRTDTQYF. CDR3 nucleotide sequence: TGTGCCATCAGGGTAGCGGGAGTTAGGACAGATACGCAGTATTTT.

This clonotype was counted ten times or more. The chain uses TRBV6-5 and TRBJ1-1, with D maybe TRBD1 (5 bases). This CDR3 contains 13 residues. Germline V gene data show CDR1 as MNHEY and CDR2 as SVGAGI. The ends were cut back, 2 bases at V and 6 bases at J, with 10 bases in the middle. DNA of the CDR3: TGTGCCAGCAGTTACGGGGGAGGGTCTGAAGCTTTCTTT. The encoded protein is CASSYGGGSEAFF.

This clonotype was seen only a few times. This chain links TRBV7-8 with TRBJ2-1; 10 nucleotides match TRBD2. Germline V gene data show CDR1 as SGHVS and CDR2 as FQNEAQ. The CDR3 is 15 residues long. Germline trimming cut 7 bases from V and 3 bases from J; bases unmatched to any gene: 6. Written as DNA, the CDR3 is TGTGCCAGCACTATAAGCGGGGGGGGCTACAATGAGCAGTTCTTC. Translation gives CASTISGGGYNEQFF.

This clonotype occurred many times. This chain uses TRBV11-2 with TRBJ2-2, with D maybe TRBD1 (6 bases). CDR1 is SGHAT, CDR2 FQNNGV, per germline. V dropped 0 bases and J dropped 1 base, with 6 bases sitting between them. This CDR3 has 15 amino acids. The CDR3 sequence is CASSLEGQNTGELFF. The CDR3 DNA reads TGTGCCAGCAGCTTAGAGGGACAGAACACCGGGGAGCTGTTTTTT.

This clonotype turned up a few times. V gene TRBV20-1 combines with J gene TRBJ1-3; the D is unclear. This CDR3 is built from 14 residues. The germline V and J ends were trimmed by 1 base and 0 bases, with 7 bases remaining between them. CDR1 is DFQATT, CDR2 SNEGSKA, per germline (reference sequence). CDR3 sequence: CSARGPYSGNTIYF. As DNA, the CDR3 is TGCAGTGCTAGAGGGCCGTACTCTGGAAACACCATATATTTT.

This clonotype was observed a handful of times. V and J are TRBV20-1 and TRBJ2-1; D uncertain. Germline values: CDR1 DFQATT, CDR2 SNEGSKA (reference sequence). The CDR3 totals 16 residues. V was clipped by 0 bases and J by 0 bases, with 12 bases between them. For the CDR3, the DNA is TGCAGTGCTAGAGATCTTTCCCTCAGCTCCTACAATGAGCAGTTCTTC. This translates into CSARDLSLSSYNEQFF.

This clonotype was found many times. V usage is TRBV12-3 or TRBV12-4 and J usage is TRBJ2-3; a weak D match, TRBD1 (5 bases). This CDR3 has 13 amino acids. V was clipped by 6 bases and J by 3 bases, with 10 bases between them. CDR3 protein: CASRTDETDTQYF. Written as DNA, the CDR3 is TGTGCCAGCAGGACAGACGAGACAGATACGCAGTATTTT.

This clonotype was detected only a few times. CDR3 sequence: CASSLTPWGDTQYF. The CDR3, as DNA: TGTGCCAGCAGCCTCACCCCTTGGGGGGATACGCAGTATTTT. The J gene is TRBJ2-3, the V gene TRBV7-2, with D possibly being TRBD1 or TRBD2 (5 bases each). The V gene's germline CDR1 is SGHTA and CDR2 FQGNSA. The V gene lost 5 bases and the J gene lost 6 bases, with 15 bases spanning the gap. The length of the CDR3 is 14 residues.

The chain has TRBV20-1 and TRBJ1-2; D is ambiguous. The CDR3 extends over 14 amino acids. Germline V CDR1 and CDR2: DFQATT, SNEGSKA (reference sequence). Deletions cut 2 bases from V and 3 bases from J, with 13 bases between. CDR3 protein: CSARLDKKHYGYTF. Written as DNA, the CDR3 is TGCAGTGCTAGACTAGACAAAAAACACTATGGCTACACCTTC.

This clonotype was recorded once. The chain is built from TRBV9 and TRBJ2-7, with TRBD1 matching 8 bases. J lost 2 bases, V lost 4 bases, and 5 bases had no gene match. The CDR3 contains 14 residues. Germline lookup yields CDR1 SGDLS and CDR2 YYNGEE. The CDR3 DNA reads TGTGCCAGCAGCATTGGACAGGGAACCTACGAGCAGTACTTC. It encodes CASSIGQGTYEQYF.

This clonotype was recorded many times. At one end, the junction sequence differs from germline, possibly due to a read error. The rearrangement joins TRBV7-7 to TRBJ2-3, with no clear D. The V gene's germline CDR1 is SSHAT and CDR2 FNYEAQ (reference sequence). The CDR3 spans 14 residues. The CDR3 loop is CASSLGVNADTQYF. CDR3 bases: TGTGCTAGCAGCTTAGGTGTGAACGCAGATACGCAGTATTTT.

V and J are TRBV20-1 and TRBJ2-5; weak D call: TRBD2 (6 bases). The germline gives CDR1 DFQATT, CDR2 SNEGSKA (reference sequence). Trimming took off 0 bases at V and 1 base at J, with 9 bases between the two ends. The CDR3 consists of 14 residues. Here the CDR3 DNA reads TGCAGTGCTAGAGAGGGACTGACCCAAGAGACCCAGTACTTC. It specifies CSAREGLTQETQYF.

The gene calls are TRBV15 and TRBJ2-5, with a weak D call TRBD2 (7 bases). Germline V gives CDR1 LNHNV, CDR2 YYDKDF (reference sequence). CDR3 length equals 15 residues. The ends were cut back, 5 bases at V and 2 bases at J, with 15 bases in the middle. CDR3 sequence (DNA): TGTGCCACCAGCGGGGGGGCAGCTACACAAGAGACCCAGTACTTC. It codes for CATSGGAATQETQYF.

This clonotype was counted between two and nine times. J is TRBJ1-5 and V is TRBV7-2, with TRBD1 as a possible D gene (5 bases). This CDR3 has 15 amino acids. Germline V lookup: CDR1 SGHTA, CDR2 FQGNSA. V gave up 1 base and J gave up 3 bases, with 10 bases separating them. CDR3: CASSLGGTFNQPQHF. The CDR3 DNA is TGTGCCAGCAGCTTAGGGGGGACCTTCAATCAGCCCCAGCATTTT. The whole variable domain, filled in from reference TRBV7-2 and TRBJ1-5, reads GAGVSQSPSNKVTEKGKDVELRCDPISGHTALYWYRQSLGQGLEFLIYFQGNSAPDKSGLPSDRFSAERTGGSVSTLTIQRTQQEDSAVYLCASSLGGTFNQPQHFGDGTRLSIL.